The rows below give T cell receptor beta chains drawn from one sample of a study of blood T cell repertoires in COVID-19. The assay was immunoSEQ multiplex PCR, and TCRdb's table has in-frame clones only and misses some. This table has about 380,000 clones, around 87% appearing once. The sample consisted of PBMCs or T cells enriched from blood (not recorded which). These receptors all come from a man aged 25 to 40 who had recovered from COVID-19. Each CDR3 is given with its conserved first and last residue. Fields, in order: clone size, V gene, D gene, J gene, CDR3 protein, CDR3 DNA. The D gene is left open where the match is weak. Clone size is shown for a subset of rows, as once, few, many or a class of expanded clone.

NA	TRBV12-3/TRBV12-4	NA	TRBJ1-1	CASTQGLSEAFF	TGTGCCAGCACCCAGGGTTTAAGTGAAGCTTTCTTT
NA	TRBV12-5	NA	TRBJ1-2	CASGLVPENLNYGYTF	TGTGCTAGTGGTTTGGTACCTGAGAATTTAAACTATGGCTACACCTTC
NA	TRBV6-5	NA	TRBJ1-1	CASSYSQGGTEAFF	TGTGCCAGCAGTTACTCACAGGGTGGAACTGAAGCTTTCTTT
NA	TRBV6-5	NA	TRBJ1-5	CAGGVVGGSNQPQHF	TGTGCCGGTGGGGTCGTGGGGGGTAGCAATCAGCCCCAGCATTTT
NA	TRBV13	NA	TRBJ2-7	CASSLGLSVEQYF	TGTGCCAGCAGCTTAGGCCTTTCAGTCGAGCAGTACTTC
NA	TRBV19	TRBD1	TRBJ2-3	CASSLRDRGWADTQYF	TGTGCCAGTAGTCTCCGGGACAGGGGTTGGGCAGATACGCAGTATTTT
NA	TRBV5-1	NA	TRBJ2-5	CASSVTGKETQYF	TGCGCCAGCAGTGTCACAGGGAAAGAGACCCAGTACTTC
NA	TRBV5-1	TRBD1	TRBJ2-3	CASSRAPGQGVDTQYF	TGCGCCAGCAGCCGTGCCCCGGGACAGGGGGTGGATACGCAGTATTTT
once	TRBV27	TRBD1	TRBJ1-2	CASSLGQGYGYTF	TGTGCCAGCAGTTTAGGACAGGGCTATGGCTACACCTTC
once	TRBV19	TRBD1	TRBJ2-7	CASSMVGDRVHEQYF	TGTGCCAGTAGTATGGTTGGGGACAGGGTCCACGAGCAGTACTTC
NA	TRBV30	TRBD1	TRBJ1-1	CAGGQGSYTEAFF	TGTGCCGGGGGACAGGGCTCCTACACTGAAGCTTTCTTT
NA	TRBV2	TRBD2	TRBJ2-3	CASMRGIKDTQYF	TGTGCCAGCATGCGGGGGATTAAAGATACGCAGTATTTT
NA	TRBV3-1/TRBV3-2	TRBD1	TRBJ1-2	CASSPDRYGGYTF	TGTGCCAGCAGCCCGGACAGGTACGGTGGCTACACCTTC
NA	TRBV5-1	TRBD1	TRBJ1-2	CASSAGTGDYGYTF	TGCGCCAGCAGCGCGGGGACAGGGGACTATGGCTACACCTTC
NA	TRBV27	NA	TRBJ2-1	CASSFPPPRNEQFF	TGTGCCAGCAGTTTCCCACCCCCGAGGAATGAGCAGTTCTTC
NA	TRBV12-5	NA	TRBJ1-2	CASGLGDTYGYTF	TGTGCTAGTGGTTTGGGGGACACCTATGGCTACACCTTC
NA	TRBV12-3/TRBV12-4	NA	TRBJ2-4	CASGGVAKNIQYF	TGTGCCAGCGGAGGGGTAGCCAAAAACATTCAGTACTTC
NA	TRBV9	NA	TRBJ1-4	CASSVGQDETNEKLFF	TGTGCCAGCAGCGTAGGCCAGGATGAAACTAATGAAAAACTGTTTTTT
NA	TRBV9	NA	TRBJ2-3	CASRSTTDTQYF	TGTGCCAGTAGGAGCACCACAGATACGCAGTATTTT
NA	TRBV7-2	TRBD1	TRBJ2-7	CASSLTGPYEQYF	TGTGCCAGCAGCTTGACAGGGCCCTACGAGCAGTACTTC
NA	TRBV5-1	NA	TRBJ2-7	CASSLLDKNYEQYF	TGCGCCAGCAGCTTGCTAGATAAGAATTACGAGCAGTACTTC
NA	TRBV19	NA	TRBJ1-2	CATSQTATYGYTF	TGTGCCACATCGCAGACAGCAACCTATGGCTACACCTTC
NA	TRBV3-1/TRBV3-2	TRBD1	TRBJ2-3	CASSQRSGGSSQYF	TGTGCCAGCAGCCAACGTTCAGGGGGTTCTTCGCAGTATTTT
NA	TRBV19	NA	TRBJ2-7	CASSQQISYEQYF	TGTGCCAGTAGCCAACAGATCTCCTACGAGCAGTACTTC
NA	TRBV30	TRBD2	TRBJ2-5	CAWSPSGGAETQYF	TGTGCCTGGAGTCCTAGCGGGGGGGCGGAGACCCAGTACTTC
NA	TRBV27	TRBD1	TRBJ1-1	CASSAGTGATEAFF	TGTGCCAGCAGTGCAGGGACAGGGGCCACTGAAGCTTTCTTT
NA	TRBV5-1	NA	TRBJ2-6	CASSFWGRGGANVLTF	TGCGCCAGCAGCTTTTGGGGGCGAGGAGGGGCCAACGTCCTGACTTTC
NA	TRBV15	NA	TRBJ2-1	CATRKRTASSSYNEQFF	TGTGCCACCAGGAAACGGACAGCCTCTAGCTCCTACAATGAGCAGTTCTTC
NA	TRBV27	NA	TRBJ1-1	CASVGTEAFF	TGTGCCAGTGTCGGCACTGAAGCTTTCTTT
NA	TRBV11-2	TRBD2	TRBJ2-2	CASSLDPPRPGGLLGELFF	TGTGCCAGCAGCTTAGATCCGCCCCGACCGGGGGGGCTCTTGGGGGAGCTGTTTTTT
NA	TRBV27	TRBD2	TRBJ2-1	CASSSSGGAQYNEQFF	TGTGCCAGCAGTTCTAGCGGGGGGGCACAATACAATGAGCAGTTCTTC
NA	TRBV6-5	TRBD1	TRBJ1-4	CASSYSGTGGDEKLFF	TGTGCCAGCAGTTACTCGGGGACAGGGGGTGATGAAAAACTGTTTTTT
few	TRBV2	NA	TRBJ1-3	CASILSFSGNTIYF	TGTGCCAGCATTCTTAGCTTCTCTGGAAACACCATATATTTT
NA	TRBV5-1	TRBD1	TRBJ1-1	CASSSGQGGKTEAFF	TGCGCCAGCAGCTCAGGACAGGGGGGAAAGACTGAAGCTTTCTTT
NA	TRBV4-3	NA	TRBJ2-2	CASSQDTGKRGELFF	TGCGCCAGCAGCCAAGATACGGGGAAACGCGGGGAGCTGTTTTTT
NA	TRBV18	NA	TRBJ1-3	CASSPGRGSGNTIYF	TGTGCCAGCTCGCCCGGACGGGGTTCTGGAAACACCATATATTTT
NA	TRBV7-2	TRBD1	TRBJ1-2	CASSPDRGQGYGYTF	TGTGCCAGCAGCCCGGACAGGGGGCAAGGCTATGGCTACACCTTC
NA	TRBV6-5	TRBD1	TRBJ1-6	CASRKDRDSPLHF	TGTGCCAGCAGGAAAGACAGGGATTCACCCCTCCACTTT
NA	TRBV5-6	NA	TRBJ1-5	CASSLAGRGWQPQHF	TGTGCCAGCAGCTTGGCGGGGAGGGGATGGCAGCCCCAGCATTTT
once	TRBV6-5	NA	TRBJ2-2	CASISQGIGGELFF	TGTGCCAGCATAAGTCAGGGCATCGGCGGGGAGCTGTTTTTT
few	TRBV12-3/TRBV12-4	NA	TRBJ1-1	CASSFQKNTEAFF	TGTGCCAGCAGTTTCCAGAAGAACACTGAAGCTTTCTTT
NA	TRBV5-8	NA	TRBJ1-2	CASSLLGAFGYTF	TGTGCCAGCAGCCTCCTCGGAGCCTTTGGCTACACCTTC
NA	TRBV5-1	NA	TRBJ1-2	CASSLGQAGYTF	TGCGCCAGCAGCTTGGGACAGGCGGGCTACACCTTC
NA	TRBV7-2	NA	TRBJ2-1	CASSLDSSYNEQFF	TGTGCCAGCAGCTTGGACAGCTCCTACAATGAGCAGTTCTTC
few	TRBV6-1	NA	TRBJ2-3	CASSEALRGDTQYF	TGTGCCAGCAGTGAAGCGCTTCGGGGAGATACGCAGTATTTT
NA	TRBV10-3	NA	TRBJ2-7	CAIISDRTYEQYF	TGTGCCATCATTTCGGACAGAACCTACGAGCAGTACTTC
NA	TRBV3-1/TRBV3-2	NA	TRBJ1-2	CASSQGASQRGGYTF	TGTGCCAGCAGCCAAGGGGCCTCCCAAAGAGGGGGCTACACCTTC
NA	TRBV11-2	TRBD1	TRBJ2-5	CASSLRTGEWETQYF	TGTGCCAGCAGCTTAAGGACAGGGGAGTGGGAGACCCAGTACTTC
NA	TRBV7-9	NA	TRBJ2-3	CASSVRSWDTQYF	TGTGCCAGCAGCGTCAGATCGTGGGATACGCAGTATTTT
few	TRBV4-1	NA	TRBJ2-4	CASSQFTDSRGNIQYF	TGCGCCAGCAGCCAATTTACTGACTCACGCGGGAACATTCAGTACTTC
NA	TRBV6-5	NA	TRBJ1-1	CASVKGTRPFF	TGTGCCAGCGTTAAGGGGACACGTCCTTTCTTT
NA	TRBV30	NA	TRBJ1-5	CAWSWGGPSNQPQHF	TGTGCCTGGAGTTGGGGGGGACCGAGCAATCAGCCCCAGCATTTT
NA	TRBV5-1	NA	TRBJ1-6	CASSLVLSRGSYNSPLHF	TGCGCCAGCAGCTTGGTTCTTAGCAGGGGCTCCTATAATTCACCCCTCCACTTT
NA	TRBV10-3	NA	TRBJ1-5	CAISELGPDWNQPQHF	TGTGCCATCAGTGAGTTGGGCCCCGATTGGAATCAGCCCCAGCATTTT